The next 20 T cell receptor beta chains were all read from a single sample in a study of radiotherapy plus CTLA-4 blockade in lung cancer. The protocol was immunoSEQ multiplex PCR, while the TCRdb copy is restricted to in-frame clones and leaves out a portion. The sample contains tens of thousands of clones, 70% to 80% of which appear only once. The specimen was peripheral blood, collected from a patient treated with radiotherapy plus ipilimumab. These receptors originate from a human donor with non-small cell lung cancer that progressed on radiotherapy plus ipilimumab.

This clone was counted only a few times. The chain uses TRBV7-9 and TRBJ2-2, with 10 bases that match TRBD2. Germline V gene sequence: CDR1 SEHNR, CDR2 FQNEAQ (reference sequence). The CDR3 consists of 16 residues. J was trimmed by 5 bases and V by 5 bases; bases with no gene match: 8. CDR3 in amino acids: CASSPLAGAGTGELFF. CDR3 bases: TGTGCCAGCAGCCCCCTAGCGGGGGCGGGTACCGGGGAGCTGTTTTTT.

The rearrangement links TRBV25-1 to TRBJ1-6; D is ambiguous. The CDR3 is made up of 12 amino acids. Trimming shortened V by 4 bases and J by 10 bases, and 8 bases separated the two germline ends. CDR1 is MGHDK and CDR2 is SYGVNS in the germline V gene. CDR3 residues: CASSGAGSPLHF. CDR3 in DNA: TGTGCCAGCAGTGGGGCGGGATCACCCCTCCACTTT.

The chain joins TRBV28 to TRBJ2-7, with D possibly being TRBD1 (5 bases). CDR1 MDHEN and CDR2 SYDVKM come from the germline V gene. Deletions cut 4 bases from V and 2 bases from J, with 18 bases between. This CDR3 contains 16 residues. CDR3 DNA sequence: TGTGCCAGCAGTTCCCCGGCAGGGATCAACCCCTACGAGCAGTACTTC. It yields the protein CASSSPAGINPYEQYF.

The J gene is TRBJ2-7, the V gene TRBV6-6; 7 nucleotides agree with TRBD1. Germline V gives CDR1 MNHNY, CDR2 SVGAGI (reference sequence). This CDR3 comprises 13 residues. J lost 3 bases, V lost 5 bases, and 4 bases had no gene match. CDR3 in amino acids: CASSLTGVYEQYF. CDR3 nucleotide sequence: TGTGCCAGCAGTCTAACAGGGGTCTACGAGCAGTACTTC.

The chain couples TRBV6-5 to TRBJ1-3, with a possible D match to TRBD1 (6 bases). V shed 4 bases and J shed 2 bases, with 6 bases lying between them. The CDR3 is 13 residues long. CDR1 and CDR2 (germline): MNHEY, SVGAGI. The CDR3 nucleotides read TGTGCCAGCAGTTCAGGGGCTGGAAACACCATATATTTT. Protein sequence: CASSSGAGNTIYF.

This chain uses TRBV4-1 with TRBJ2-1; D remains unclear. The CDR3 totals 17 residues. Germline assignment: CDR1 MGHRA and CDR2 YSYEKL. V was clipped by 5 bases and J by 2 bases, with 19 bases between them. This chain's CDR3 is CASSFRPLIGPYNEQFF. CDR3 DNA sequence: TGCGCCAGCAGCTTCCGGCCCCTTATCGGCCCCTACAATGAGCAGTTCTTC.

This clone has just a few counts. This rearrangement joins TRBV10-2 to TRBJ2-7; TRBD2 matches at 16 bases. This CDR3 contains 15 residues. With 4 bases clipped from V and 4 bases from J, the junction kept 1 base outside the gene matches. The germline CDR1 and CDR2 sequences are WSHSY and SAAADI. The CDR3 protein is CASSVGLAGGYEQYF. The CDR3 coding sequence is TGCGCCAGCAGTGTGGGACTAGCGGGAGGGTACGAGCAGTACTTC.

Only one count was recorded for this clone. This sequence joins TRBV18 and TRBJ1-1; tentatively, D is TRBD1 (6 bases). The CDR3 is 19 residues long. CDR1 is KGHSH and CDR2 is LQKENI in the germline V gene. Trimming cost V 4 bases and J 2 bases, with 26 bases left between them. The CDR3 region has the DNA TGTGCCAGCTCACAATCCCGGGGGGCGTCGGTATTCGTCAACACTGAAGCTTTCTTT. Residues: CASSQSRGASVFVNTEAFF.

The CDR3 is CASSQGQTLSGANVLTF. The CDR3 DNA reads as TGTGCCAGCAGCCAGGGACAGACTCTCTCTGGGGCCAACGTCCTGACTTTC. The chain couples TRBV28 to TRBJ2-6, with 7 bases identical to TRBD1. The CDR3 contains 17 residues. V was clipped by 6 bases and J by 0 bases; unmatched bases: 8. Germline CDR1 reads MDHEN; CDR2 reads SYDVKM.

This chain links TRBV7-8 with TRBJ2-7; possibly TRBD1 for D (6 bases). V lost 5 bases to trimming and J lost 5 bases, with 16 bases between them. The V gene's germline CDR1 is SGHVS and CDR2 FQNEAQ. The CDR3 is 14 residues long. In nucleotides, the CDR3 is TGTGCCAGCAGCCCCGCAGGGGTACGGGACGAGCAGTACTTC. Translated, it gives CASSPAGVRDEQYF. The full variable domain, in which reference TRBV7-8 and TRBJ2-7 provide the parts outside the CDR3, is GAGVSQSPRYKVAKRGQDVALRCDPISGHVSLFWYQQALGQGPEFLTYFQNEAQLDKSGLPSDRFFAERPEGSVSTLKIQRTQQEDSAVYLCASSPAGVRDEQYFGPGTRLTVT.

The rearrangement joins TRBV6-1 to TRBJ1-2; D gene unclear. The CDR3 covers 15 residues. The germline V and J ends were trimmed by 1 base and 1 base, with 10 bases remaining between them. From germline, CDR1 is MNHNS and CDR2 SASEGT. DNA of the CDR3: TGTGCCAGCAGTGAAGGGGGAGCCCTTAACTATGGCTACACCTTC. It translates to CASSEGGALNYGYTF.

The rearrangement joins TRBV19 to TRBJ1-1, with unresolved D. This CDR3 region has 13 residues. Trimming stripped 1 base from V and 1 base from J, with 4 bases between. Germline CDR1 LNHDA, CDR2 SQIVND (reference sequence). CDR3 in DNA: TGTGCCAGTAGTATAGGGGGGAACACTGAAGCTTTCTTT. As protein: CASSIGGNTEAFF.

The chain joins TRBV7-2 to TRBJ2-3; D possibly uses TRBD1 or TRBD2 (5 bases each). Germline V CDR1 and CDR2: SGHTA, FQGNSA. This CDR3 region has 15 residues. The V and J ends lost 3 bases and 1 base respectively, with 11 bases between them. The CDR3 spells CASSFGAHRTDTQYF. The CDR3 DNA is TGTGCCAGCAGCTTCGGGGCTCACCGCACAGATACGCAGTATTTT.

CDR3 DNA: TGCGCCAGTAGTACAGGGGGCCAAGCCGGGGAGCTGTTTTTT. Amino acids: CASSTGGQAGELFF. The chain combines TRBV4-1 with TRBJ2-2, with 9 bases fitting TRBD1. V shed 9 bases, J shed 6 bases, and the junction held 8 bases outside the gene matches. The germline V gene encodes CDR1 MGHRA and CDR2 YSYEKL. The CDR3 consists of 14 residues.

This chain uses TRBV7-6 with TRBJ1-2, with D maybe TRBD1 (5 bases). Trimming shortened V by 5 bases and J by 1 base, and 11 bases separated the two germline ends. The CDR3 runs 14 residues. Germline CDR1 SGHVS, CDR2 FNYEAQ. CDR3 in amino acids: CASSAGHYNYGYTF. The CDR3 DNA is TGTGCCAGCAGCGCAGGGCACTATAACTATGGCTACACCTTC.

DNA for the CDR3: TGTGCCAGTAGTATTCCGAGACAGAATTCACCCCTCCACTTT. It encodes CASSIPRQNSPLHF. The chain carries TRBV19 and TRBJ1-6, with a possible D match to TRBD1 (5 bases). The CDR3 spans 14 residues. With 3 bases removed from V and 7 bases from J, the gap between germline ends came to 10 bases. Germline loops: CDR1 LNHDA, CDR2 SQIVND (reference sequence).

The CDR3 DNA sequence: TGTGCCAGCAGCTTGGTCTCTAGGGACAATGAGCAGTTCTTC. Translated: CASSLVSRDNEQFF. The chain uses TRBV5-4 and TRBJ2-1; D not certain. Trimming left V 0 bases short and J 5 bases short, with 9 bases between. Per the germline V gene, CDR1 is SGHNT and CDR2 is YYREEE (reference sequence). The CDR3 consists of 14 residues.

This sequence joins TRBV28 and TRBJ2-7, with TRBD2 matching 9 bases. Germline CDR1 reads MDHEN; CDR2 reads SYDVKM. The length of the CDR3 is 16 residues. V was pared by 3 bases and J by 5 bases, with 11 bases of the junction left unmatched. CDR3 bases: TGTGCCAGCAGTTTGAGGGGCGCGGGAGGGCTCAACGAGCAGTACTTC. Translating it yields CASSLRGAGGLNEQYF.

This clone was counted once. The rearrangement links TRBV27 to TRBJ2-2; possible D gene TRBD2, 5 bases. The V gene lost 5 bases and the J gene lost 1 base, with 11 bases spanning the gap. The CDR3 is made up of 15 amino acids. Looked up from germline, CDR1 is MNHEY and CDR2 is SMNVEV (reference sequence). CDR3 sequence: CASSLGLLNTGELFF. CDR3 sequence (DNA): TGTGCCAGCAGTCTCGGACTGCTGAACACCGGGGAGCTGTTTTTT.

The chain uses TRBV2 and TRBJ2-1; a weak D match, TRBD2 (6 bases). From germline, CDR1 is SNHLY and CDR2 FYNNEI. V was shortened by 3 bases and J by 5 bases, with 11 bases between the two germline ends. The CDR3 length is 14 residues. CDR3 bases: TGTGCCAGCAGTGAGAGGGGACTGAACAATGAGCAGTTCTTC. Translated, it gives CASSERGLNNEQFF.